Listed below are T cell receptor beta chains from one sample, sequenced in a study of T cells expressing NK-cell markers. TCRdb re-analyzed the 5' RACE reads; it lists each CDR3 protein once, without DNA. Its table records under 500,000 distinct CDR3 sequences. The sample consisted of blood T cells: a sorted CD56 or NKG2C T cell subset, CD4+ or CD8+ T cells, or bulk PBMC T cells (not recorded which). These receptor sequences come from a woman between 18 and 70 years old in good health. CDR3s include the opening cysteine and the closing phenylalanine or tryptophan.

J gene,V gene,CDR3 protein
TRBJ2-5,TRBV7-3,CASSLFGDSQETQYF
TRBJ2-2,TRBV5-1,CASSLDGASGRSGELFF
TRBJ2-1,TRBV5-6,CASSTGPDATYNEQFF
TRBJ2-3,TRBV5-5,CASSLNGYTDTQYF
TRBJ2-3,TRBV24-1,CATSGGGTDTQYF
TRBJ2-1,TRBV7-3,CASSTGLAGGNEQFF
TRBJ2-3,TRBV4-3,CASSQAASTDTQYF
TRBJ2-5,TRBV12-3/TRBV12-4,CASSSTLAGTSRETQYF
TRBJ2-1,TRBV4-3,CASSQSIWLGTNEQFF
TRBJ1-2,TRBV2,CASSEAGYGYTF
TRBJ2-7,TRBV19,CASSRGGPDPFEQYF
TRBJ1-4,TRBV11-2,CASSLATLTNEKLFF
TRBJ2-3,TRBV7-2,CASSSGGSGGTDTQYF
TRBJ1-5,TRBV12-3/TRBV12-4,CASKADSNQPQHF
TRBJ1-1,TRBV5-4,CASSKDTYTEAFF
TRBJ2-3,TRBV9,CASSAGLAGAWDTQYF
TRBJ2-1,TRBV9,CASSPGEGGYNEQFF
TRBJ2-3,TRBV29-1,CSAGVAGGPRDTQYF
TRBJ2-2,TRBV11-2,CASPGTGVLNTGELFF
TRBJ2-7,TRBV6-5,CASSYVSSSYEQYF
TRBJ1-2,TRBV29-1,CSANPGGTYGYTF
TRBJ2-7,TRBV14,CASSQVASGILGEYF
TRBJ2-3,TRBV20-1,CSASKEGHTDTQYF
TRBJ2-1,TRBV4-3,CASSQGGGASYNEQFF
TRBJ2-1,TRBV29-1,CSARRLAEGDEQFF
TRBJ1-6,TRBV5-1,CASSLAGSRDRRSPLHF
TRBJ2-5,TRBV25-1,CASSDPRTDQETQYF
TRBJ1-2,TRBV19,CASSMEGNYGYTF
TRBJ1-5,TRBV12-3/TRBV12-4,CASSHSAVGNQPQHF
TRBJ2-1,TRBV6-1,CASSRAGTSGRAREQFF
TRBJ1-2,TRBV20-1,CSPEGRRTNYGYTF
TRBJ1-1,TRBV15,CATSEYRGQTEAFF
TRBJ2-1,TRBV6-1,CASRSLQGNEQFF
TRBJ2-1,TRBV5-6,CASSRQGTRSYNEQFF
TRBJ2-1,TRBV20-1,CSATKVNNEQFF
TRBJ2-7,TRBV5-1,CASSLPMTSGTPYEQYF
TRBJ2-1,TRBV27,CASSYPGLGQFF
TRBJ2-1,TRBV12-3/TRBV12-4,CASSLRPEEQFF
TRBJ2-7,TRBV20-1,CSARGPTSRSSYEQYF
TRBJ2-1,TRBV11-2,CASSSPSLAGEYWLNEQFF
TRBJ2-1,TRBV5-4,CASRTAGTSPGEQFF
TRBJ1-5,TRBV20-1,CSARGGQGLGQPQHF
TRBJ2-7,TRBV30,CAWSPQGLPSYEQYF
TRBJ1-4,TRBV14,CASSQEPRGRGEKLFF
TRBJ1-1,TRBV12-3/TRBV12-4,CASSPTGIGVEAFF
TRBJ1-1,TRBV6-5,CASSYDQGGGTEAFF
TRBJ2-3,TRBV7-9,CASSVSTDTQYF
TRBJ2-3,TRBV30,CAWIEGGYTDTQYF